Shown below are 14 T cell receptor beta chains from a single sample sequenced in a study of post-analysis software for immune sequencing data. Findings of the study overall: About 5 TRBV segments, including TRBV5-6, TRBV5-1 and TRBV20-1, were more frequent in patients than controls.

Antigens of these TCRs are unknown. cDNA libraries for TCR beta contained unique molecular identifiers. TCRdb reanalysed the PCR reads using MiXCR and keeps one entry per CDR3 protein. The sample lists about 620,000 distinct CDR3 sequences, around 47% occurring once. Sequencing input: blood. All receptors come from a girl aged 10-17 years with multiple sclerosis.

The chain couples TRBV12-3 or TRBV12-4 to TRBJ2-5, with 9 nucleotides matching TRBD2. The J segment lost 0 bases and the V segment lost 3 bases, leaving 2 bases of the junction unmatched. The CDR3 length is 15 residues. In DNA form, the CDR3 reads TGTGCCAGCAGTTTGACTAGCGGAGACCAAGAGACCCAGTACTTC. Translating it yields CASSLTSGDQETQYF.

The V gene is TRBV5-1, the J gene TRBJ2-7; 13 bases fit TRBD2. The CDR3 sequence is 16 residues long. V was clipped by 4 bases and J by 7 bases; unmatched bases: 11. Germline-derived CDR1 and CDR2 are SGHRS and YFSETQ. CDR3 DNA sequence: TGCGCCAGCAGCCCCGCGGGACTAGCGGGAAGCAATGAGCAGTACTTC. Translated, it gives CASSPAGLAGSNEQYF. The variable domain in full, with the rest retrieved from reference TRBV5-1 and TRBJ2-7, is KAGVTQTPRYLIKTRGQQVTLSCSPISGHRSVSWYQQTPGQGLQFLFEYFSETQRNKGNFPGRFSGRQFSNSRSEMNVSTLELGDSALYLCASSPAGLAGSNEQYFGPGTRLTVT.

This rearrangement joins TRBV7-8 to TRBJ2-7; TRBD1 matches at 12 bases. Germline V gene sequence: CDR1 SGHVS, CDR2 FQNEAQ. The V and J ends lost 4 bases and 1 base, in that order; junction bases with no gene match: 11. CDR3 size: 18 residues. For the CDR3, the DNA is TGTGCCAGCAGCTCGCCCAGAGGGACAGGGGGCTCATCCTACGAGCAGTACTTC. It encodes CASSSPRGTGGSSYEQYF.

The rearrangement uses TRBV5-1 and TRBJ2-1; 11 bases are a match to TRBD2. Germline values: CDR1 SGHRS, CDR2 YFSETQ. The V and J ends lost 4 bases and 6 bases, in that order; junction bases with no gene match: 6. This CDR3 region has 15 residues. The CDR3 spells CASSPSGRSLNEQFF. In DNA, the CDR3 is TGCGCCAGCAGCCCTAGCGGGAGGTCCCTCAATGAGCAGTTCTTC. The variable domain in full, with the rest retrieved from reference TRBV5-1 and TRBJ2-1, is KAGVTQTPRYLIKTRGQQVTLSCSPISGHRSVSWYQQTPGQGLQFLFEYFSETQRNKGNFPGRFSGRQFSNSRSEMNVSTLELGDSALYLCASSPSGRSLNEQFFGPGTRLTVL.

The J gene is TRBJ2-3, the V gene TRBV5-1, with 7 nucleotides matching TRBD2. V shed 0 bases and J 5 bases; nucleotides not matched to a gene: 3. Germline-derived CDR1 and CDR2 are SGHRS and YFSETQ. This CDR3 has 14 amino acids. The CDR3 protein is CASSLAPGGDTQYF. The DNA for the CDR3 is TGCGCCAGCAGCTTGGCCCCGGGAGGAGATACGCAGTATTTT.

V usage is TRBV7-8 and J usage is TRBJ2-3; TRBD2 matches 11 bases. Germline CDR1 and CDR2: SGHVS and FQNEAQ. The CDR3 runs to 18 residues. The ends lost 4 bases at V and 6 bases at J; junction bases unmatched: 15. CDR3 loop: CASSSPPFSGGASDTQYF. CDR3 nucleotides: TGTGCCAGCAGCTCCCCTCCTTTTAGCGGGGGGGCCAGCGATACGCAGTATTTT.

V is TRBV6-5 and J is TRBJ2-7; either TRBD1 or TRBD2 may fit D (5 bases each). V was clipped by 2 bases and J by 4 bases, with 15 bases between them. The length of the CDR3 is 15 residues. Germline V gives CDR1 MNHEY, CDR2 SVGAGI. CDR3 protein: CASSYGTVFGYEQYF. Here the CDR3 DNA reads TGTGCCAGCAGTTACGGGACCGTCTTTGGATACGAGCAGTACTTC.

Worth noting for this clonotype: The junction departs from the called germline gene at one end, perhaps through a read error. The chain uses TRBV12-3 or TRBV12-4 and TRBJ2-5; D is unresolved. The DNA end lines up better with TRBJ2-7; the J call may be wrong. The CDR3 spans 15 residues. The CDR3 sequence is CACSFSTVLGHEQYF. DNA for the CDR3: TGTGCCTGCAGTTTTTCGACGGTTCTTGGCCACGAGCAGTACTTC.

The CDR3 loop is CSAPVGTGGQPQHF. The CDR3 bases are TGCAGTGCTCCCGTTGGGACAGGGGGTCAGCCCCAGCATTTT. This rearrangement joins TRBV20-1 to TRBJ1-5; 11 bases line up with TRBD1. The CDR3 length is 14 residues. V lost 5 bases and J lost 6; bases outside the gene matches: 6. Germline CDR1 and CDR2: DFQATT and SNEGSKA (reference sequence).

The chain recombines TRBV27 with TRBJ1-1, with TRBD1 matching 7 bases. Looked up from germline, CDR1 is MNHEY and CDR2 is SMNVEV (reference sequence). The V gene end was trimmed by 2 bases and the J gene end by 0 bases; junction bases not matched to a gene: 15. The CDR3 spans 19 residues. This chain's CDR3 is CASSLIKQGYLPMNTEAFF. The CDR3 region has the DNA TGTGCCAGCAGTTTAATCAAACAGGGGTACCTCCCAATGAACACTGAAGCTTTCTTT.

The chain uses TRBV7-2 and TRBJ2-3; 10 bases agree with TRBD2. The CDR3 sequence is 15 residues long. J lost 6 bases, V lost 5 bases, and 8 bases had no gene match. Germline CDR1 SGHTA, CDR2 FQGNSA. In DNA, the CDR3 is TGTGCCAGCAGCCCCAGCGGGGGGGTCAGGGATACGCAGTATTTT. It translates to CASSPSGGVRDTQYF.

The chain links TRBV10-3 to TRBJ2-7; D is ambiguous. The CDR3 is 17 residues long. Trimming removed 0 bases from V and 7 bases from J, with 22 bases in between. Germline CDR1 is ENHRY and CDR2 is SYGVKD. DNA of the CDR3: TGTGCCATCAGTGAGTCGCGGTTCAGGCGTTGGTACAATGAGCAGTACTTC. As protein: CAISESRFRRWYNEQYF.

V usage is TRBV7-2 and J usage is TRBJ2-3; TRBD2 matches 9 bases. Losses at the gene ends were 4 bases for V and 5 bases for J; bases not matched to a gene: 7. The CDR3 loop spans 15 amino acids. The germline CDR1 and CDR2 sequences are SGHTA and FQGNSA. CDR3 DNA: TGTGCCAGCAGCTGGGGCGGGAGGGCCGGAGATACGCAGTATTTT. Translating it yields CASSWGGRAGDTQYF. Full variable domain (rest looked up from reference TRBV7-2 and TRBJ2-3): GAGVSQSPSNKVTEKGKDVELRCDPISGHTALYWYRQSLGQGLEFLIYFQGNSAPDKSGLPSDRFSAERTGGSVSTLTIQRTQQEDSAVYLCASSWGGRAGDTQYFGPGTRLTVL.

This clonotype was counted between two and nine times. V and J are TRBV20-1 and TRBJ2-7, with D unclear. Trimming took 3 bases from V and 4 from J, leaving 13 bases between them. The CDR3 runs to 13 residues. Germline V gene sequence: CDR1 DFQATT, CDR2 SNEGSKA (reference sequence). The CDR3 protein is CSARGSVEYEQYF. CDR3 coding DNA: TGCAGTGCTAGGGGGTCAGTTGAGTACGAGCAGTACTTC.